This TCR beta chain was profiled in a study of T cell repertoires in cytomegalovirus infection. Only a few counts were recorded for this clonotype. Its antigen is unknown. A single record per CDR3 protein comes from TCRdb applying MiXCR to the reads. The data contain roughly 180,000 distinct CDR3 sequences, 20% to 25% of them singletons. The ends were cut back, 0 bases at V and 6 bases at J, with 14 bases in the middle. This CDR3 contains 15 residues. Germline V lookup: CDR1 MNHNY, CDR2 SVGAGI (reference sequence). The sample consisted of CD8+ T cells from cultured PBMCs, taken from culture after CMV antigen stimulation. The clonotype comes from a human donor in good health (CMV status not recorded). Some clones in this sample may be carry-over from other donors' samples. The chain combines TRBV6-6 with TRBJ1-1, with a tentative D call TRBD1 (6 bases). The CDR3 DNA follows: TGTGCCAGCAGTTACTCGAATGGACAGAAACCTGAAGCTTTCTTT. This translates into CASSYSNGQKPEAFF.